The subject of this entry is one T cell receptor (beta chain). Per the original data handling: Counts of nucleated cells, estimated from reference gene primer amplification, were obtained. Using immunoSEQ multiplex PCR, the repertoire was profiled, and TCRdb retains in-frame clones only, with some absent. The DNA was the basis for D and trimming; V, J and clone size are from that table. This sample has 95,000 to 110,000 clones; 75% to 90% occur once, and the top ten carry about 12%. The sample comes from a study of blood T cell repertoires in COVID-19. For the study at large: Sites in the United States, Italy and Spain provided acute and convalescent COVID-19 samples. From T cells, B-cell-depleted T cells, or PBMCs came the material, which was cDNA or gDNA.

The CDR3 is 14 amino acids. Trimming took 7 bases from V and 5 from J, leaving 17 bases between them. Germline CDR1 is MNHEY and CDR2 is SVGAGI. Material: peripheral blood. This rearrangement joins TRBV6-5 to TRBJ1-1; D might be TRBD1 (5 bases). The TCR was taken from a human donor in a cohort sampled during active COVID-19. The CDR3 sequence: CASKPGGGLTEAFF. CDR3 sequence (DNA): TGTGCCAGCAAACCCGGGGGGGGGTTGACTGAAGCTTTCTTT.